Shown below are 3 T cell receptor beta chains from a single sample sequenced in a study of T cell responses to AZD1222 COVID-19 vaccine. The repertoire was sequenced with immunoSEQ multiplex PCR; TCRdb's copy has only in-frame clones and lacks some. This sample has 130,000 to 150,000 clones, with 75% to 85% found just once. Sample: peripheral blood, taken on day 0 of MenACWY control vaccination. All receptors come from an adult in good health.

The chain has TRBV4-2 and TRBJ1-5; tentatively, D is TRBD1 (6 bases). CDR1 is LGHNA, CDR2 YNFKEQ, per germline. The CDR3 covers 15 residues. With 8 bases removed from V and 0 bases from J, the gap between germline ends came to 14 bases. The CDR3 DNA is TGTGCCAGCGGCTTGGTACAGGGTAGCAATCAGCCCCAGCATTTT. This translates into CASGLVQGSNQPQHF.

The V and J genes are TRBV19 and TRBJ2-1; D perhaps matches TRBD1 (6 bases). The CDR3 loop spans 16 amino acids. V was cut by 3 bases and J by 4 bases, with 16 bases left in between. Germline-derived CDR1 and CDR2 are LNHDA and SQIVND (reference sequence). As DNA, the CDR3 is TGTGCCAGTAGTATCCCTCTCACGACAGGTTACAATGAGCAGTTCTTC. Its protein is CASSIPLTTGYNEQFF.

The chain is built from TRBV2 and TRBJ1-2; unclear D gene. Trimming stripped 8 bases from V and 4 bases from J, with 14 bases between. Per germline, CDR1 SNHLY and CDR2 FYNNEI. This CDR3 spans 13 amino acids. As DNA, the CDR3 is TGTGCCAGCCTCCTAAGGACGACCTATGGCTACACCTTC. It codes for CASLLRTTYGYTF.